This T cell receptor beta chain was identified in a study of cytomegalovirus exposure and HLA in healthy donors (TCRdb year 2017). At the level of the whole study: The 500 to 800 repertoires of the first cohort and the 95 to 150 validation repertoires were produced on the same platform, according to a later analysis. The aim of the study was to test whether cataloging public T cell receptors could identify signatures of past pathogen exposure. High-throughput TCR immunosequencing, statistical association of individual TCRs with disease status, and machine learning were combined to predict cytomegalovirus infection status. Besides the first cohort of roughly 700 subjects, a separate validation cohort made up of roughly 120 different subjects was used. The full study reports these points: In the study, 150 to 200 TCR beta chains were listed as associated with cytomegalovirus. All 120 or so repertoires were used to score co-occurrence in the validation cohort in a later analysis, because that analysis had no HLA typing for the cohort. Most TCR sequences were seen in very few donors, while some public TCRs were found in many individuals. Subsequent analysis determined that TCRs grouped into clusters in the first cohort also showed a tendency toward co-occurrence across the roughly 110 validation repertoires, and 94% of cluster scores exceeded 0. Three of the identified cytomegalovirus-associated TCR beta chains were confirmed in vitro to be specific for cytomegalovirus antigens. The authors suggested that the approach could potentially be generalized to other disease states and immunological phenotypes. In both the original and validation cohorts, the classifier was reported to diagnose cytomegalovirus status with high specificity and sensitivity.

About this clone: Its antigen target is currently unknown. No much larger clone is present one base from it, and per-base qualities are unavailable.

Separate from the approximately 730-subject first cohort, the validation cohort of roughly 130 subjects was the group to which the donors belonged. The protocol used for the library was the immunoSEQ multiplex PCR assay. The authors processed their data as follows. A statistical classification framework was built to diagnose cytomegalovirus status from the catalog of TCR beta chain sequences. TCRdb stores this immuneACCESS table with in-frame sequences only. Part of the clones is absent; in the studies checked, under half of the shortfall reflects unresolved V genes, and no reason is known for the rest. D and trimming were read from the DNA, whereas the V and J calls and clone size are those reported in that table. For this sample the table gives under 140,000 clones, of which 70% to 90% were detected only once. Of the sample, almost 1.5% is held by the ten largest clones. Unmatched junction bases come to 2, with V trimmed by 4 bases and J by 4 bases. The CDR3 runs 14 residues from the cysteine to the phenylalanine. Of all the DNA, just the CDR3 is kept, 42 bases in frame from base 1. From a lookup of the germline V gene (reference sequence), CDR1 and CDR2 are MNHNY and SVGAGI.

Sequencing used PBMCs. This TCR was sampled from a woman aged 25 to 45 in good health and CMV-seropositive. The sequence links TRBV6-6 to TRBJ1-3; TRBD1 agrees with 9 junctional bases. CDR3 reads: CASSWTGDGNTIYF. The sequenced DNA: TGTGCCAGCAGTTGGACAGGGGACGGAAACACCATATATTTT.